The T cell receptor beta chain under discussion was sequenced for a study of T cells in women clearing cervical HPV infection. Looking at the study overall: Only a few women had HLA typing results available.

Germline V lookup: CDR1 MNHEY, CDR2 SMNVEV (reference sequence). CDR3 length: 14 amino acids. With 2 bases removed from V and 3 bases from J, the gap between germline ends came to 10 bases. A remark on this clone: Its specificity is unknown. The read terminates 3 residues ahead of where the CDR3 ends, so the germline J gene completes it.

Overall study findings and caveats: A classifier using richness and V gene abundances reached an AUC of about 0.83.

Repertoires were generated with immunoSEQ multiplex PCR, while TCRdb's copy carries only in-frame clones and drops some. This repertoire includes tens of thousands of clones. Dot-blot hybridization genotyped cervical HPV amplified with MY09/MY11 PCR. The sample was blood buffy coat. The receptor was derived from a woman between 18 and 69 years old with a cervical HPV16 infection that either progressed to CIN3+ or cleared (not recorded which). The J gene is TRBJ1-2, the V gene TRBV27; TRBD1 is a possible D gene (5 bases). Partial CDR3 DNA: TGTGCCAGCAGTTTAAGTGACAGCTACTATGGC. As protein: CASSLSDSYYG. The complete CDR3 sequence is CASSLSDSYYGYTF.